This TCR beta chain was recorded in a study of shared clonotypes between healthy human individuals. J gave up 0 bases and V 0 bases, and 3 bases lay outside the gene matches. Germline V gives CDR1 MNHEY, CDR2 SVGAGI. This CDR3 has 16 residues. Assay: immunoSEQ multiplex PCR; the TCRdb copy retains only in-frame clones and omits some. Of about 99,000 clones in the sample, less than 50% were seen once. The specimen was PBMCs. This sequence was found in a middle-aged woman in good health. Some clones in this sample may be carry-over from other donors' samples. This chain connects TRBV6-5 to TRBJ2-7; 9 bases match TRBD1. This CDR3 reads CASSYSRTGASYEQYF. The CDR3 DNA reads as TGTGCCAGCAGTTACTCCCGGACAGGGGCCTCCTACGAGCAGTACTTC.